This entry lists 17 T cell receptor beta chains sequenced from one sample in a study of blood T cell repertoires in COVID-19. Assay used: immunoSEQ multiplex PCR; TCRdb lists only in-frame clones, some missing. The sample carries about 160,000 clones, approximately 80% recorded once. The sequenced material came from peripheral blood. Receptors originate from a man aged 70-80 years with acute or convalescent COVID-19.

The V gene is TRBV10-2, the J gene TRBJ1-2, with D maybe TRBD1 (6 bases). CDR1 and CDR2 (germline): WSHSY, SAAADI. V was trimmed by 3 bases and J by 8 bases, leaving 13 bases between them. This CDR3 contains 13 residues. CDR3 in DNA: TGCGCCAGCAGTGACGGGGGGCGTTACGGCTACACCTTC. It translates to CASSDGGRYGYTF.

The gene calls are TRBV6-6 and TRBJ2-5; 9 nucleotides match TRBD1. With 8 bases clipped from V and 5 bases from J, the junction kept 12 bases outside the gene matches. This CDR3 has 15 amino acids. CDR1 MNHNY and CDR2 SVGAGI come from the germline V gene (reference sequence). The DNA of the CDR3 is TGTGCCAGCGCCCACGGGGACAGGGTGTCTGAGACCCAGTACTTC. It codes for CASAHGDRVSETQYF.

This sequence joins TRBV7-3 and TRBJ2-5, with 9 bases fitting TRBD1. Germline V gene data show CDR1 as SGHTA and CDR2 as FQGTGA. V lost 5 bases and J lost 5; bases outside the gene matches: 6. The CDR3 covers 14 residues. The CDR3 bases are TGTGCCAGCAGCCGTACAGGGGGCCATGAGACCCAGTACTTC. Its translation is CASSRTGGHETQYF.

The chain employs TRBV9 and TRBJ2-2, with a tentative D call TRBD1 (6 bases). Germline V gene data show CDR1 as SGDLS and CDR2 as YYNGEE. CDR3 length: 14 amino acids. Between the trimmed V and J ends, which lost 6 bases and 13 bases, there was a span of 22 bases. In DNA form, the CDR3 reads TGTGCCAGCACCTCTTCAGGGGTATCGGGGCGGCTGTTTTTT. Translating it yields CASTSSGVSGRLFF. Combining the CDR3 with reference TRBV9 and TRBJ2-2 gives the whole variable domain DSGVTQTPKHLITATGQRVTLRCSPRSGDLSVYWYQQSLDQGLQFLIQYYNGEERAKGNILERFSAQQFPDLHSELNLSSLELGDSALYFCASTSSGVSGRLFFGEGSRLTVL.

As for this clone: Different DNA sequences within this sample yield the same CDR3. The V call is TRBV5-1, the J call TRBJ2-1, with D possibly TRBD1 on 7 matching bases. The V gene's germline CDR1 is SGHRS and CDR2 YFSETQ. V was cut by 4 bases and J by 0 bases, with 11 bases left in between. The CDR3 extends over 15 amino acids. The chain's CDR3 is CASSGGGSSYNEQFF. In nucleotides, the CDR3 is TGCGCCAGCAGCGGAGGGGGCAGCTCCTACAATGAGCAGTTCTTC. The full variable domain, in which reference TRBV5-1 and TRBJ2-1 provide the parts outside the CDR3, is KAGVTQTPRYLIKTRGQQVTLSCSPISGHRSVSWYQQTPGQGLQFLFEYFSETQRNKGNFPGRFSGRQFSNSRSEMNVSTLELGDSALYLCASSGGGSSYNEQFFGPGTRLTVL.

V gene TRBV30 combines with J gene TRBJ1-6; D gene unclear. Germline CDR1 and CDR2: GTSNPN and SVGIG (reference sequence). This CDR3 region has 12 residues. Trimming shortened V by 4 bases and J by 4 bases, and 5 bases separated the two germline ends. This CDR3 reads CAWNFYNSPLHF. CDR3 in DNA: TGTGCCTGGAACTTTTATAATTCACCCCTCCACTTT.

This clone was counted between two and nine times. The gene calls are TRBV27 and TRBJ2-7; TRBD1 matches at 9 bases. V lost 4 bases to trimming and J lost 2 bases; unmatched junction nucleotides: 12. Looked up from germline, CDR1 is MNHEY and CDR2 is SMNVEV (reference sequence). The CDR3 consists of 17 residues. In DNA, the CDR3 is TGTGCCAGCAGTTCCGGGACAGGGAGGGACCCTACCTACGAGCAGTACTTC. Its translation is CASSSGTGRDPTYEQYF.

The table lists this clone with a count of one. The CDR3 protein is CASSQVAGTVETQYF. Here the CDR3 DNA reads TGTGCCAGCAGCCAAGTCGCCGGGACAGTAGAGACCCAGTACTTC. The genes are TRBV14 and TRBJ2-5; TRBD1 matches 7 bases. V trimming: 1 base; J trimming: 4 bases; junction bases outside the gene matches: 6. Germline V gives CDR1 SGHDN, CDR2 FVKESK. The CDR3 extends over 15 amino acids.

The chain uses TRBV10-2 and TRBJ2-1; weak D call: TRBD2 (6 bases). Germline values: CDR1 WSHSY, CDR2 SAAADI. Trimming cost V 2 bases and J 0 bases, with 8 bases left between them. This CDR3 spans 15 amino acids. The CDR3 region has the DNA TGCGCCAGCAGTGAGAGCGGGCGCTCCTACAATGAGCAGTTCTTC. This codes for CASSESGRSYNEQFF.

The chain employs TRBV28 and TRBJ2-7; the D gene is possibly TRBD2 (6 bases). Between the trimmed V and J ends, which lost 6 bases and 2 bases, there was a span of 23 bases. CDR1 is MDHEN, CDR2 SYDVKM, per germline. CDR3 length equals 17 residues. The CDR3: CASSSHLGTLLTYEQYF. CDR3 in DNA: TGTGCCAGCAGCTCTCACCTCGGGACTCTTTTAACCTACGAGCAGTACTTC.

V and J are TRBV6-1 and TRBJ1-2, with D perhaps TRBD1 (5 bases). V lost 3 bases to trimming and J lost 8 bases, with 16 bases between them. The CDR3 totals 14 residues. Germline V gives CDR1 MNHNS, CDR2 SASEGT. CDR3 coding DNA: TGTGCCAGCAGTGACCGTCAGGGATCGACGGGCTACACCTTC. It specifies CASSDRQGSTGYTF.

The gene calls are TRBV18 and TRBJ2-5; 7 bases match TRBD1. The CDR3 spans 15 residues. Germline values: CDR1 KGHSH, CDR2 LQKENI. Losses at the gene ends were 1 base for V and 1 base for J; bases not matched to a gene: 3. The CDR3 loop is CASSPRDRGQETQYF. In nucleotides, the CDR3 is TGTGCCAGCTCACCACGGGACAGAGGCCAAGAGACCCAGTACTTC.

The chain carries TRBV6-5 and TRBJ1-1; D is uncertain. Trimming cost V 4 bases and J 5 bases, with 8 bases left between them. The CDR3 is 12 amino acids. The V gene's germline CDR1 is MNHEY and CDR2 SVGAGI. CDR3: CASSLVETEAFF. CDR3 sequence (DNA): TGTGCCAGCAGTTTAGTGGAGACTGAAGCTTTCTTT.

This clone was seen a single time. This sequence joins TRBV6-5 and TRBJ2-5; D is perhaps TRBD2 (6 bases). CDR1 MNHEY and CDR2 SVGAGI come from the germline V gene. Trimming shortened V by 7 bases and J by 4 bases, and 16 bases separated the two germline ends. The CDR3 spans 14 residues. Written as DNA, the CDR3 is TGTGCCAGCACCGACGGCGGGGAGATAGAGACCCAGTACTTC. Translating it yields CASTDGGEIETQYF.

The chain uses TRBV7-2 and TRBJ1-2, with D perhaps TRBD1 (6 bases). This CDR3 has 15 residues. CDR1 is SGHTA, CDR2 FQGNSA, per germline. With 1 base removed from V and 6 bases from J, the gap between germline ends came to 15 bases. CDR3 amino acids: CASSLEGRAGDGYTF. CDR3 nucleotides: TGTGCCAGCAGCTTAGAGGGGCGGGCAGGGGATGGCTACACCTTC.

This sequence joins TRBV11-2 and TRBJ2-1; D is possibly TRBD1 (5 bases). Germline V CDR1 and CDR2: SGHAT, FQNNGV. The length of the CDR3 is 13 residues. Trimming removed 3 bases from V and 5 bases from J, with 8 bases in between. DNA of the CDR3: TGTGCCAGCAGCTTCGGCAGGGACAATGAGCAGTTCTTC. It yields the protein CASSFGRDNEQFF.

The rearrangement uses TRBV24-1 and TRBJ2-1, with D possibly matching TRBD2 (5 bases). CDR3 size: 14 residues. CDR1 and CDR2 from the germline V gene are KGHDR and SFDVKD. V dropped 4 bases and J dropped 8 bases, with 14 bases sitting between them. The CDR3 protein is CATSDISVQDEQFF. The DNA for the CDR3 is TGTGCCACCAGTGACATTAGCGTGCAGGATGAGCAGTTCTTC.